This T cell receptor beta chain derives from a study of CD8+ T cells in alopecia areata. The study's findings and limits: Resident alphabeta T cells of normal skin are also sequenced in scalp samples. In scalp, tofacitinib significantly decreased clonality and expanded CD8+ clones among the top 100. Clonality in lesional scalp, especially alopecia totalis/universalis, exceeded that of normal scalp.

RNA extraction and reverse transcription yielded cDNA as sequencing template. Here immunoSEQ multiplex PCR was the method, and the copy in TCRdb shows in-frame clones only, minus some. The sample consists of roughly 180,000 clones, about 53% of them appearing once. Regarding treatment: oral pan-JAK inhibitor, 5-10 mg twice daily. Obtained from alopecia areata patients were lesional scalp punch biopsies along with peripheral blood. This clone has just a few counts. Antigen specificity is unknown. From germline, CDR1 is SEHNR and CDR2 FQNEAQ (reference sequence). With 5 bases removed from V and 1 base from J, the gap between germline ends came to 7 bases. The CDR3 covers 13 residues.

The sequence derives from a human donor with alopecia areata. V usage is TRBV7-9 and J usage is TRBJ2-3; D is unclear. The starting material was CD8+ T cells sorted from blood, obtained at week 24, from a patient treated with tofacitinib. The DNA of the CDR3 is TGTGCCAGCAGCCCCTATGGCACAGATACGCAGTATTTT. This sequence encodes CASSPYGTDTQYF.